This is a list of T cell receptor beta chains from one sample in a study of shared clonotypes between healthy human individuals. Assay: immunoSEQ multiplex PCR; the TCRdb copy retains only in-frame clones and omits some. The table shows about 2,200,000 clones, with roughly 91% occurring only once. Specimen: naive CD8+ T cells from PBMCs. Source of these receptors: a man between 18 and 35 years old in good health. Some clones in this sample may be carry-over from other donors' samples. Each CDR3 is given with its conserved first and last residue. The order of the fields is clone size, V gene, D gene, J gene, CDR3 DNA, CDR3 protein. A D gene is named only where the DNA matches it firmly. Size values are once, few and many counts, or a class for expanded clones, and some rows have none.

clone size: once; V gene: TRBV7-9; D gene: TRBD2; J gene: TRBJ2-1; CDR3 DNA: TGTGCCAGCAGCTTTACTAGCGGGGTGAACAATGAGCAGTTCTTC; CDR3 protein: CASSFTSGVNNEQFF
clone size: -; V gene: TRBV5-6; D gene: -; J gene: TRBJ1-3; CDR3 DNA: TGTGCCAGCAGCTTGGTAGGGTCTGGAAACACCATATATTTT; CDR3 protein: CASSLVGSGNTIYF
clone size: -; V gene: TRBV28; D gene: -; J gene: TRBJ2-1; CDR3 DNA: TGTGCCAGCCATCGGAGGGCCTACAATGAGCAGTTCTTC; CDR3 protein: CASHRRAYNEQFF
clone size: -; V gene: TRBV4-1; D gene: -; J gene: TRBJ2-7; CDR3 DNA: TGCGCCAGCAGCCAAGTCTTGATTCAGACTACCTCCTACGAGCAGTACTTC; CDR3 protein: CASSQVLIQTTSYEQYF
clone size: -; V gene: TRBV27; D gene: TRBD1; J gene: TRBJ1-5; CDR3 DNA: TGTGCCAGCAGTCCACTGACAGGGCAAAATCAGCCCCAGCATTTT; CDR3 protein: CASSPLTGQNQPQHF
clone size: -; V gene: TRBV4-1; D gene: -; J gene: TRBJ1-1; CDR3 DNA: TGCGCCAGCAGCCAAATCTCGTCGGTAGAAGCTTTCTTT; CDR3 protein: CASSQISSVEAFF
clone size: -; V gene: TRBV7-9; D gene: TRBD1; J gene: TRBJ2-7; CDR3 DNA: TGTGCCAGCAGCTTAGGTCCGGGGGACAGGGAAGGAGTGCGGGACGAGCAGTACTTC; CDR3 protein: CASSLGPGDREGVRDEQYF
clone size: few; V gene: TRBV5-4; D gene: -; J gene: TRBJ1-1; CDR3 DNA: TGTGCCAGCAGCTGGGGCGGTGGAGGGGTGGTCACTGAAGCTTTCTTT; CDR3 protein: CASSWGGGGVVTEAFF
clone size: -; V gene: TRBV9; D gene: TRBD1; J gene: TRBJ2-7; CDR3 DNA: TGTGCCAGCAGCCCTCGACAGGGCTCCTACGAGCAGTACTTC; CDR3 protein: CASSPRQGSYEQYF
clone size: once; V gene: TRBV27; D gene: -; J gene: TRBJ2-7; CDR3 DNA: TGTGCCAGCAGCCCCCCCCATTACCCGGCTTACGAGCAGTACTTC; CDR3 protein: CASSPPHYPAYEQYF
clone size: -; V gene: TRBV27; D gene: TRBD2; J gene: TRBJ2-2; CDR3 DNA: TGTGCCAGCAGCCCTTACCCTAGCGGGAGAATGGGCACCGGGGAGCTGTTTTTT; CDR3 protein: CASSPYPSGRMGTGELFF
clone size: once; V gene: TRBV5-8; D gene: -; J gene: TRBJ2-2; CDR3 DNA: TGTGCCAGCAGCCCCAGAGGTCAGACGAGCGGGGAGCTGTTTTTT; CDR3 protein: CASSPRGQTSGELFF
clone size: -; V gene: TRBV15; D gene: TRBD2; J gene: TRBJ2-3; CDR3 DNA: TGTGCCACCAGCGGTGGACTAGCGGGAAAAGATACGCAGTATTTT; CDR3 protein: CATSGGLAGKDTQYF
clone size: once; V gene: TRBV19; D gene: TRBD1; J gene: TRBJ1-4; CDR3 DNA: TGTGCCAGTAGCCACGTACAGGGGGGGGACTATGAAAAACTGTTTTTT; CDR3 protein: CASSHVQGGDYEKLFF
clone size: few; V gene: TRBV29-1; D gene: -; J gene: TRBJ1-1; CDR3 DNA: TGCAGCGTTTCAGACGGCTGGGCTTTCTTT; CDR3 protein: CSVSDGWAFF
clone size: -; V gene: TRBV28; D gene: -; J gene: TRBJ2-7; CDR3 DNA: TGTGCCAGCAGCCCACAGGGTTACGAGCAGTACTTC; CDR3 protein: CASSPQGYEQYF
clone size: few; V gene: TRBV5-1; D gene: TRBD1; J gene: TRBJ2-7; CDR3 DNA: TGCGCCAGCAGCGACCGGGACAGGACCTACGAGCAGTACTTC; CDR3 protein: CASSDRDRTYEQYF
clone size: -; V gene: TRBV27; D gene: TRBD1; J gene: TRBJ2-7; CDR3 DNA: TGTGCCAGCCGCCAGGGGGCGGTCTACGAGCAGTACTTC; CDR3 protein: CASRQGAVYEQYF
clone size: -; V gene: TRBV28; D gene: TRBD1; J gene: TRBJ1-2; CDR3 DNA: TGTGCCAGCAGTTTACGAGGGGGCGGCTATGGCTACACCTTC; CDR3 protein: CASSLRGGGYGYTF
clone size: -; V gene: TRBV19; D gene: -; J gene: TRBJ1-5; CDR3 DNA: TGTGCCAGTAGTATCAGACAGGCTCTCCAGCCCCAGCATTTT; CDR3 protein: CASSIRQALQPQHF
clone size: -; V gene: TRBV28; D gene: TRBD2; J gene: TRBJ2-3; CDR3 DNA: TGTGCCTCCTGGGAGGGACTCCGCACAGATACGCAGTATTTT; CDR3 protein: CASWEGLRTDTQYF
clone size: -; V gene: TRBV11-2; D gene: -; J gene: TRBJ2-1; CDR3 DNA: TGTGCCAGCAGCTTAGCATTCCGGACTCCCAGCTCCTACAATGAGCAGTTCTTC; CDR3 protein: CASSLAFRTPSSYNEQFF
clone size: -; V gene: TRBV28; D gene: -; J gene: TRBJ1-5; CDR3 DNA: TGTGCCAGCAGTTTCCGGATCGGTCAGCCCCAGCATTTT; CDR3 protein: CASSFRIGQPQHF
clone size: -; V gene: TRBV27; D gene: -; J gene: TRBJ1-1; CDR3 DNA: TGTGCCAGCAGTCTCATACCGGGCCCGGCGGACACTGAAGCTTTCTTT; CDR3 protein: CASSLIPGPADTEAFF
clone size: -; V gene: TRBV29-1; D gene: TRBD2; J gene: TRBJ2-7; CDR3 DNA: TGCAGCGTTGGGGCCCCACTAGCGGGAGTTTACGAGCAGTACTTC; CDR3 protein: CSVGAPLAGVYEQYF
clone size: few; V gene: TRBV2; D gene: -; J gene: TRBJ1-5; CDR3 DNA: TGTGCCAGCAGTGAAGCGCCGGCGCTCGCGGGAGATAGCAATCAGCCCCAGCATTTT; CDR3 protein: CASSEAPALAGDSNQPQHF
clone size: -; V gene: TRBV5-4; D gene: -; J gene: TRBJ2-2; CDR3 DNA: TGTGCCAGCAGCTTGGCCCTGGGCACCGGGGAGCTGTTTTTT; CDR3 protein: CASSLALGTGELFF
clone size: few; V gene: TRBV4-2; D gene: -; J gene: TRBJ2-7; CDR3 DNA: TGTGCCAGCAGCCAAGCTCTGGAGCAGTACTTC; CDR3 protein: CASSQALEQYF
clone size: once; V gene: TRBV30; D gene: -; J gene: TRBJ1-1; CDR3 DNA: TGTGCCTGGAGTGTAGCAGGGGTGATTGGCACTGAAGCTTTCTTT; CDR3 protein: CAWSVAGVIGTEAFF
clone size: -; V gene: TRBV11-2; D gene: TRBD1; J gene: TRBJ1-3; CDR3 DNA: TGTGCCAGCAGCGCCCCTCCTAACAGGGGAGGAAACACCATATATTTT; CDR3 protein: CASSAPPNRGGNTIYF
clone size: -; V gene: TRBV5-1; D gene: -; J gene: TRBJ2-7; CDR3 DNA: TGCGCCAGCAGCTTGGTTGGGTTTCAGTACGAGCAGTACTTC; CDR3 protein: CASSLVGFQYEQYF
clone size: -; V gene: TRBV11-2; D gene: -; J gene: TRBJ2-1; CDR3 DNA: TGTGCCAGCAGCCTTTTCGGGACCCATGAGCAGTTCTTC; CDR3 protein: CASSLFGTHEQFF
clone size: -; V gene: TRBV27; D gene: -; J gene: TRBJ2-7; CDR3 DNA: TGTGCCAGCAGTTTCGGGGGGCGGGGGAACGAGCAGTACTTC; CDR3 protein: CASSFGGRGNEQYF
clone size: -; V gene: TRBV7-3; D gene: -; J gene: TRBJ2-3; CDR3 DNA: TGTGCCAGCAGCTCGGGGGACGGCAGTCCTGCAGATACGCAGTATTTT; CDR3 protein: CASSSGDGSPADTQYF
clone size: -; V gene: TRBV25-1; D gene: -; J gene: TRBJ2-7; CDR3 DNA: TGTGCCAGCAGTCTTGCAGGCCGTGGGCAGTACTTC; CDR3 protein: CASSLAGRGQYF
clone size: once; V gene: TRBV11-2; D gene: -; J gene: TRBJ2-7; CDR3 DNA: TGTGCCAGCAGCTTAGTTCGCGAGCAGTACTTC; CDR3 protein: CASSLVREQYF
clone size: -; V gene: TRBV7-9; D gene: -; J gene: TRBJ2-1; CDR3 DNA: TGTGCCAGCAGCTTTATAGGGGCCCTCTCCTACAATGAGCAGTTCTTC; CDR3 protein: CASSFIGALSYNEQFF
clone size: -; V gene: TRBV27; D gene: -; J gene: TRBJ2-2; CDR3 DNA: TGTGCCAGCAGTGGAGGGGTAATGACCCGCGGGGAGCTGTTTTTT; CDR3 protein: CASSGGVMTRGELFF
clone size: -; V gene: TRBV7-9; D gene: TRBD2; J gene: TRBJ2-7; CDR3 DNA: TGTGCCAGCAGCTTGGGTAGCGGGAATCCATACGAGCAGTACTTC; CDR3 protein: CASSLGSGNPYEQYF
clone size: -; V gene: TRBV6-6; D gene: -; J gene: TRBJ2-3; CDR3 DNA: TGTGCCAGCACCTCCAGTGTAGATACGCAGTATTTT; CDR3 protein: CASTSSVDTQYF
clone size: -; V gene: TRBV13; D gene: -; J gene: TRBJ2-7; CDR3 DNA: TGTGCCAGCAGCCATGGGGGGACGTCTACCTACGAGCAGTACTTC; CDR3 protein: CASSHGGTSTYEQYF
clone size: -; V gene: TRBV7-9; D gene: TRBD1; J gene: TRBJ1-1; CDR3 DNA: TGTGCCAGCAGCTTACACAGTCCCGGGACAGGTGGGAACACTGAAGCTTTCTTT; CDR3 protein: CASSLHSPGTGGNTEAFF
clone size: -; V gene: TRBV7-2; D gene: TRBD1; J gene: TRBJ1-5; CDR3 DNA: TGTGCCAGCAGCAGTTCGACAGGGCGCAATCAGCCCCAGCATTTT; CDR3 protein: CASSSSTGRNQPQHF
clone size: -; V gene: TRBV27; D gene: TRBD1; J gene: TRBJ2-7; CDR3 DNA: TGTGCCAGCAGTTTCCAAGGGACAGTGGTTCCCTACGAGCAGTACTTC; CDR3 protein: CASSFQGTVVPYEQYF
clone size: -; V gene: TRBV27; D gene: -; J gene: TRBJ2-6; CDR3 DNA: TGTGCCAGCAGTTTCTTGACAGTTTATTCTGGGGCCAACGTCCTGACTTTC; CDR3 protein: CASSFLTVYSGANVLTF
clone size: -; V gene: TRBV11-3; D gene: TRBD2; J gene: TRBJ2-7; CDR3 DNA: TGTGCCAGCAGCCTCGGCGGGAGGGCCTACGAGCAGTACTTC; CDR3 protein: CASSLGGRAYEQYF
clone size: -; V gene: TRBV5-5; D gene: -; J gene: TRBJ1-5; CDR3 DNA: TGTGCCAGCAGCTTGGGAGTCAAAGACACTTACAATCAGCCCCAGCATTTT; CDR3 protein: CASSLGVKDTYNQPQHF
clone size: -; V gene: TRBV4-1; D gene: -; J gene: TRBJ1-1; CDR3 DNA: TGCGCCAGCAGCCAAGACCCACCGGTGAACCTTAAAGTCAATGAAGCTTTCTTT; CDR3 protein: CASSQDPPVNLKVNEAFF
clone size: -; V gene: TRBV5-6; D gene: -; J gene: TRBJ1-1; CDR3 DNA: TGTGCCAGCAGCTTGGGAGCAGGGTGGCCGATGAACACTGAAGCTTTCTTT; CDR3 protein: CASSLGAGWPMNTEAFF
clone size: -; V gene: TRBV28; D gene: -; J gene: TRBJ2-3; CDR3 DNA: TGTGCCAGCAGTCTCCGCTCCGACACAGATACGCAGTATTTT; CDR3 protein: CASSLRSDTDTQYF
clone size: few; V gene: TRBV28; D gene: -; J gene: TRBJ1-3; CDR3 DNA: TGTGCCAGCAGTTTACTTGGAAACACCATATATTTT; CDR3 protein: CASSLLGNTIYF
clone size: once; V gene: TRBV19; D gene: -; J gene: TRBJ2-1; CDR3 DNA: TGTGCCAGTAGTAGTACAGGGTCATCTAACAATGAGCAGTTCTTC; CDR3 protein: CASSSTGSSNNEQFF
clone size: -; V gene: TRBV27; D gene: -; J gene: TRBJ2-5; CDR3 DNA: TGTGCCAGCAGCCAATTGAGCGTCCCTGAGACCCAGTACTTC; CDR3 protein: CASSQLSVPETQYF